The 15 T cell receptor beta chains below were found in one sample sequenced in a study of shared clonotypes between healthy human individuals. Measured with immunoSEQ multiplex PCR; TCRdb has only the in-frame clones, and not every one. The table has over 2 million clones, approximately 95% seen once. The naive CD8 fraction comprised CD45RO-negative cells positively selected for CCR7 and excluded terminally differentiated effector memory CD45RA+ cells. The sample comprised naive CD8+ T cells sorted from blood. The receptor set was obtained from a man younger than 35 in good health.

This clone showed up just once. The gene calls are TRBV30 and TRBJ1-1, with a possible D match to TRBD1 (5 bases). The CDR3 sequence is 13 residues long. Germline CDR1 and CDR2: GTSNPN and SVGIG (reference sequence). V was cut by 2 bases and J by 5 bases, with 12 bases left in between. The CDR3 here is CAWSLRGWTEAFF. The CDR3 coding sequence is TGTGCCTGGAGTCTGAGGGGTTGGACTGAAGCTTTCTTT.

The CDR3 region is CASSQEAGQGLGTEAFF. The CDR3 DNA follows: TGCGCCAGCAGCCAAGAGGCGGGACAGGGTTTGGGAACTGAAGCTTTCTTT. The chain has TRBV4-1 and TRBJ1-1; 9 bases agree with TRBD1. Germline CDR1 is MGHRA and CDR2 is YSYEKL. V trimming: 0 bases; J trimming: 5 bases; junction bases outside the gene matches: 10. This CDR3 spans 17 amino acids.

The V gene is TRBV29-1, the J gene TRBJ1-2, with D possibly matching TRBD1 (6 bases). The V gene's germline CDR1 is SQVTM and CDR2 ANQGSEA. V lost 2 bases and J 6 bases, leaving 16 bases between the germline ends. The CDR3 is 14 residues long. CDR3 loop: CSVERGRAGDGYTF. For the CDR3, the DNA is TGCAGCGTTGAACGGGGTCGGGCAGGGGATGGCTACACCTTC.

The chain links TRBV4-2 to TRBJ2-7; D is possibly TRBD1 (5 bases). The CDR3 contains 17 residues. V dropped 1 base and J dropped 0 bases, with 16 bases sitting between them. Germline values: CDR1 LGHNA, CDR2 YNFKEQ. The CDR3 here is CASSQGGHGLVSYEQYF. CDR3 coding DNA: TGTGCCAGCAGCCAAGGGGGCCACGGCCTCGTCTCCTACGAGCAGTACTTC.

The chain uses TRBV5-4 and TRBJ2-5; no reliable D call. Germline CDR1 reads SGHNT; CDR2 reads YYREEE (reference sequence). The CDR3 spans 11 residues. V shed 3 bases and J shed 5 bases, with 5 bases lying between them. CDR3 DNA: TGTGCCAGCAGCTATAGCGAGACCCAGTACTTC. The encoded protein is CASSYSETQYF.

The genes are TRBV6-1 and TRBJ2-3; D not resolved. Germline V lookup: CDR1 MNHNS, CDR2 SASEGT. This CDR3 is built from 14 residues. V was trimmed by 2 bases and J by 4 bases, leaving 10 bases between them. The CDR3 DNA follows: TGTGCCAGCAGTGAATTACGGGCCCCAGATACGCAGTATTTT. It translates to CASSELRAPDTQYF.

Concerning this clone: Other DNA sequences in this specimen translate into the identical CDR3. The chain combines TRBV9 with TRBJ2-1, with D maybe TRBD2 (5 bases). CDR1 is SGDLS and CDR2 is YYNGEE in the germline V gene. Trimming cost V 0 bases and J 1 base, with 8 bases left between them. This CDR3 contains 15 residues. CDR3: CASSVVSGSYNEQFF. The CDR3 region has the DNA TGTGCCAGCAGCGTAGTCAGCGGTTCCTACAATGAGCAGTTCTTC.

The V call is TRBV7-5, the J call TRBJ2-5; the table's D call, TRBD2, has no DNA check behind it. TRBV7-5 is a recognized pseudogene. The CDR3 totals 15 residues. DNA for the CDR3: TGTGCCAGAAGACCCAGCGGGTGCAAACAAGAGACCCAGTACTTC. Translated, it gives CARRPSGCKQETQYF.

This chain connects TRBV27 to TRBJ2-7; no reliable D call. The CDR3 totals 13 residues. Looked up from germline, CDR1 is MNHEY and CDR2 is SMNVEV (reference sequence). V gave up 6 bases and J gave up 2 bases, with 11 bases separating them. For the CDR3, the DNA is TGTGCCAGCAGCGCCGGGTTGACCTACGAGCAGTACTTC. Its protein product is CASSAGLTYEQYF.

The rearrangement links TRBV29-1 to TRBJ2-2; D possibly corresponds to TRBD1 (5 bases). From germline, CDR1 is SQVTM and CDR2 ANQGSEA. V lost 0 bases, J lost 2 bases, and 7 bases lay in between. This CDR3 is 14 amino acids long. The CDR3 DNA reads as TGCAGCGTTGAAGACAGGGTTAACACCGGGGAGCTGTTTTTT. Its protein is CSVEDRVNTGELFF.

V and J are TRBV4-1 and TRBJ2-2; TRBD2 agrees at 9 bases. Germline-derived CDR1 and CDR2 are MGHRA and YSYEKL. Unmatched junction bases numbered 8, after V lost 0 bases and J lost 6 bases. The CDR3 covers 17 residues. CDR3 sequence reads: CASSQDGLAGLAGELFF. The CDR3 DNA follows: TGCGCCAGCAGCCAAGATGGGCTAGCGGGACTTGCCGGGGAGCTGTTTTTT.

Here the CDR3 DNA reads TGTGCCAGCAGCTCGGGGGGTGGCGGGGAGCTGTTTTTT. Residues: CASSSGGGGELFF. The J gene is TRBJ2-2, the V gene TRBV28, with 7 bases lining up with TRBD2. Germline V gene sequence: CDR1 MDHEN, CDR2 SYDVKM. This CDR3 contains 13 residues. The J segment lost 7 bases and the V segment lost 6 bases, leaving 5 bases of the junction unmatched.

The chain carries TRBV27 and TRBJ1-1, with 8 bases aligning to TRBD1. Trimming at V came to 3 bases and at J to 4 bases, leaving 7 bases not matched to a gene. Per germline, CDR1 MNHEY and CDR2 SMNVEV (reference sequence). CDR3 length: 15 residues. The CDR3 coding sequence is TGTGCCAGCAGTTTGGACGGACAGGGAGCCACTGAAGCTTTCTTT. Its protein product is CASSLDGQGATEAFF.

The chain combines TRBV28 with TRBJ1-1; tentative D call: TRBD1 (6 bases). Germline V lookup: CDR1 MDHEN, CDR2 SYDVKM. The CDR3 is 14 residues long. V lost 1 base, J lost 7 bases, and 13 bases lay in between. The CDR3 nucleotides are TGTGCCAGCAGTTTATCTCATCAGGGGATTGAAGCTTTCTTT. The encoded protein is CASSLSHQGIEAFF.

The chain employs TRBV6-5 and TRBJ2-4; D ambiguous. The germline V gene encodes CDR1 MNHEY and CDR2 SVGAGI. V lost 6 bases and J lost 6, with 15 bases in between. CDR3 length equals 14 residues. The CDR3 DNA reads TGTGCCAGCAGATCCGGGTCAATGTCAAACATTCAGTACTTC. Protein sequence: CASRSGSMSNIQYF.